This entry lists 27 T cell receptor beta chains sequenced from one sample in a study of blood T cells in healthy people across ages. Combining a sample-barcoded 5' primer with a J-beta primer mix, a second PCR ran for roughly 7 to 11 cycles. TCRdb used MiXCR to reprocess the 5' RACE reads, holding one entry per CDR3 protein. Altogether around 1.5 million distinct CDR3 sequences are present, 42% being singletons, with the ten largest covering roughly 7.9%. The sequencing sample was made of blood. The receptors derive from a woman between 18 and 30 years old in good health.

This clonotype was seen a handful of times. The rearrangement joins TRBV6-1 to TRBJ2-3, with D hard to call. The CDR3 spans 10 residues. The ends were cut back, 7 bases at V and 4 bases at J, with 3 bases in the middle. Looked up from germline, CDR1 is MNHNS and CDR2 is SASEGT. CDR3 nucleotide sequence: TGTGCCAGCATGGCAGATACGCAGTATTTT. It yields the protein CASMADTQYF.

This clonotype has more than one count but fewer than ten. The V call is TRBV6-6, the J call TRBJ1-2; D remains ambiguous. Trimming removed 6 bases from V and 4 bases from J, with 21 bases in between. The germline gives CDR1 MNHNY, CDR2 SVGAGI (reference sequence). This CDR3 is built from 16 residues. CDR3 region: CASSYPPTAEAYGYTF. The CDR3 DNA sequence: TGTGCCAGCAGCTACCCCCCGACGGCAGAGGCCTATGGCTACACCTTC.

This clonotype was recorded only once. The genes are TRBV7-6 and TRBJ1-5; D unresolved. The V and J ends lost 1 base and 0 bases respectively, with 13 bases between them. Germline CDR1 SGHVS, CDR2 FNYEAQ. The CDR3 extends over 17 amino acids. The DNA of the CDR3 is TGTGCCAGCAGCTTAGGGGTCGCCAGTAATAGCAATCAGCCCCAGCATTTT. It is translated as CASSLGVASNSNQPQHF.

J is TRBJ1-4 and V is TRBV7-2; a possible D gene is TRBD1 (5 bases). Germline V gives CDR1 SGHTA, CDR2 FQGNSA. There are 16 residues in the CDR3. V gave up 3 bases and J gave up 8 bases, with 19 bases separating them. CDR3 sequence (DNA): TGTGCCAGCAGCTTCGGGGGGGTGGGAGTCGGAGAAAAACTGTTTTTT. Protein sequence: CASSFGGVGVGEKLFF.

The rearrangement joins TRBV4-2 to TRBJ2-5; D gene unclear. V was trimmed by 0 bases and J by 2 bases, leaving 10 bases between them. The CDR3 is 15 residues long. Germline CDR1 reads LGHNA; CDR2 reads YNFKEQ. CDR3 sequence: CASSQELLPQETQYF. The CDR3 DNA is TGTGCCAGCAGCCAAGAACTCCTGCCACAAGAGACCCAGTACTTC.

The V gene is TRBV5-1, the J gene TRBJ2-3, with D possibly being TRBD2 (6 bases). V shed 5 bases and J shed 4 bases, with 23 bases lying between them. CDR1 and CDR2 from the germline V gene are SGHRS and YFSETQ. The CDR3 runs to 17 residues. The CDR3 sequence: CASSFRPRDSRADTQYF. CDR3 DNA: TGCGCCAGCAGTTTCCGCCCCCGGGACTCGAGGGCAGATACGCAGTATTTT.

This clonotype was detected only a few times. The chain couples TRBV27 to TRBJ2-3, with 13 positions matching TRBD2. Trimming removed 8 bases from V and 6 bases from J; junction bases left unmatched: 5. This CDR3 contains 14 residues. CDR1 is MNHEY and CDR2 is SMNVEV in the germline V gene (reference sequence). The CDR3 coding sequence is TGTGCCAGCGGGACTAGCGGGATGTCGGATACGCAGTATTTT. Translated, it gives CASGTSGMSDTQYF.

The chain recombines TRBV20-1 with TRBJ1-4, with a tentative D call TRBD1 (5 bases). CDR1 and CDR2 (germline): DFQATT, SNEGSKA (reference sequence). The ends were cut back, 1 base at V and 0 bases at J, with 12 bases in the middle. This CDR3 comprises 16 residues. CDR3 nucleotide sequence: TGCAGTGCTAGAGGGGGGGACGCCTCAACTAATGAAAAACTGTTTTTT. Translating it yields CSARGGDASTNEKLFF.

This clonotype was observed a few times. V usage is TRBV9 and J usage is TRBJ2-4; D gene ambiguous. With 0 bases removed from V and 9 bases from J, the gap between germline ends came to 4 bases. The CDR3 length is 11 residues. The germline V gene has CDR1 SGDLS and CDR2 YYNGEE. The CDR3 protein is CASSVVLIQYF. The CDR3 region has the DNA TGTGCCAGCAGCGTAGTACTCATTCAGTACTTC.

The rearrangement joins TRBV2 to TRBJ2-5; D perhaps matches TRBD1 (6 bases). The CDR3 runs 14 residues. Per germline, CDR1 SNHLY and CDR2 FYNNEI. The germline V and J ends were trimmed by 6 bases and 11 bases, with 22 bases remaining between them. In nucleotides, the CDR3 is TGTGCCAGCAGCTCCGGGACAATTTACGATGAGCAGTACTTC. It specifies CASSSGTIYDEQYF.

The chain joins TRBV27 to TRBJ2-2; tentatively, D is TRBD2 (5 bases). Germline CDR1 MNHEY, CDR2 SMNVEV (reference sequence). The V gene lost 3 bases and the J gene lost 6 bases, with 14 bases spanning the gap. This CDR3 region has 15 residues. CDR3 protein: CASSFASGVAGELFF. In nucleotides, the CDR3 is TGTGCCAGCAGTTTCGCCAGCGGAGTCGCCGGGGAGCTGTTTTTT.

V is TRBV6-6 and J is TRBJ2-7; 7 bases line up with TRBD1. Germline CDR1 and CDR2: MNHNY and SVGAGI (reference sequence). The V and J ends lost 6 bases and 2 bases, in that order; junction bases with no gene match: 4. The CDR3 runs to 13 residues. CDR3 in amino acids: CASRTQGAYEQYF. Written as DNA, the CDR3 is TGTGCCAGCAGGACTCAGGGGGCCTACGAGCAGTACTTC.

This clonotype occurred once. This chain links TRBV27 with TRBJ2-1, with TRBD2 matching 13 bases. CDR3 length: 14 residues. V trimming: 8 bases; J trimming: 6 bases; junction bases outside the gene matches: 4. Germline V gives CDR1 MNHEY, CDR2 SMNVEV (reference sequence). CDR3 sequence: CASGGTSGINEQFF. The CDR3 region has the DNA TGTGCCAGCGGGGGGACTAGCGGGATCAATGAGCAGTTCTTC.

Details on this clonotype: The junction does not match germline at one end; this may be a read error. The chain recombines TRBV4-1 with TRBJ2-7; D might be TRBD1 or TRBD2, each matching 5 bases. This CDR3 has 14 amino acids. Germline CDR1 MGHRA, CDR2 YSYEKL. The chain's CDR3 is CASSHGTENYAQYF. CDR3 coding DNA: TGCGCCAGCAGCCACGGGACGGAAAACTACGCGCAGTACTTC.

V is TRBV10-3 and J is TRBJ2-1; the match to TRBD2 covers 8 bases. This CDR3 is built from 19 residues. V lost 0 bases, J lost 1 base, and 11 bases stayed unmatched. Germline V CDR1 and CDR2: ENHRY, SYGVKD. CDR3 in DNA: TGTGCCATCAGTGAGTCCGGGGGGAGCGGGGGTACTTCCTACAATGAGCAGTTCTTC. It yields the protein CAISESGGSGGTSYNEQFF.

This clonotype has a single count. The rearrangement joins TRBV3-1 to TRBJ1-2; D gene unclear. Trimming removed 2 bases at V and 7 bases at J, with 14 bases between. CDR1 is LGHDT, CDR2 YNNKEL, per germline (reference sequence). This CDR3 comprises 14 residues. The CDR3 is CASSQSADSAGYTF. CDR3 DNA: TGTGCCAGCAGCCAATCGGCCGACTCCGCTGGCTACACCTTC.

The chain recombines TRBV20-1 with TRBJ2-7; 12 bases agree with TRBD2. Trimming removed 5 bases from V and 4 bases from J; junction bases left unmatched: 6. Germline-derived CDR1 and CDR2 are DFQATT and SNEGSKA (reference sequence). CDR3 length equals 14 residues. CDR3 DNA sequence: TGCAGTGCTTATGGACTAGCGGGGAGGTACGAGCAGTACTTC. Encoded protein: CSAYGLAGRYEQYF.

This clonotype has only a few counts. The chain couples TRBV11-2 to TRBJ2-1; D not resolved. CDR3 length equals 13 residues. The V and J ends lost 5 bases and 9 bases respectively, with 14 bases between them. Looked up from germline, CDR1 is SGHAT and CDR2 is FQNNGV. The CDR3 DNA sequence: TGTGCCAGCAGCCCGGACGTTACCGGTGAGCAGTTCTTC. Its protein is CASSPDVTGEQFF.

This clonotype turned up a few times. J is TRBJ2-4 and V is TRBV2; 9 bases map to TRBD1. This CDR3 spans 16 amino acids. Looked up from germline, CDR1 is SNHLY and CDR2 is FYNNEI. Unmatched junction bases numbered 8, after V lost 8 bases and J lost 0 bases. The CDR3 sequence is CASGRRDREAKNIQYF. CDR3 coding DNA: TGTGCCAGCGGCCGCCGGGACAGGGAAGCCAAAAACATTCAGTACTTC.

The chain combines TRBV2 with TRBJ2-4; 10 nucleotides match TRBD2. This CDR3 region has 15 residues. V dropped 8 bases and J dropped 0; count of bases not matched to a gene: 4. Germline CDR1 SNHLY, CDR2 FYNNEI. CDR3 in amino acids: CASGTSGVAKNIQYF. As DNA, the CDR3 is TGTGCCAGCGGCACTAGCGGGGTAGCCAAAAACATTCAGTACTTC.

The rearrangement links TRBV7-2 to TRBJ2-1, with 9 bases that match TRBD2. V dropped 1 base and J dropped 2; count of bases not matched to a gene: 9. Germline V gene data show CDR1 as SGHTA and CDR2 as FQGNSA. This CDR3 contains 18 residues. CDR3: CASSLVRRAGGTYNEQFF. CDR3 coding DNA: TGTGCCAGCAGCTTAGTCCGACGAGCGGGAGGTACCTACAATGAGCAGTTCTTC.

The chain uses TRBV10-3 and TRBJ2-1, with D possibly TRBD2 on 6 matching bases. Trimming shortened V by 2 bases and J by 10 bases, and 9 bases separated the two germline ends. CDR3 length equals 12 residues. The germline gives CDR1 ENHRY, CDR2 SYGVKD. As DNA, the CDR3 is TGTGCCATCAGTGAGAAGGCGGGGGAGCAGTTCTTC. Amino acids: CAISEKAGEQFF.

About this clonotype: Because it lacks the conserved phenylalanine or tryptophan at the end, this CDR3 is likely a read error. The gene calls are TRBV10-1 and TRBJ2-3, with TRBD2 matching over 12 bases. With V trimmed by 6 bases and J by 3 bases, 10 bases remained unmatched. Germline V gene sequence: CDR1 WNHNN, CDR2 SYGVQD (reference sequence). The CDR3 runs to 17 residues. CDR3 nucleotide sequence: TGCGCCAGCAGCCGACAAACAGGACTAGCGGGAACAGATACGCAGTATTCT. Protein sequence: CASSRQTGLAGTDTQYS.

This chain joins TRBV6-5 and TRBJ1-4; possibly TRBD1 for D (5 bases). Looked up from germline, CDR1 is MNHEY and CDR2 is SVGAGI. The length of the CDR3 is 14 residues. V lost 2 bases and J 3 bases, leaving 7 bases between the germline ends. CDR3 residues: CASSYGAANEKLFF. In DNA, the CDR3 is TGTGCCAGCAGTTACGGGGCGGCTAATGAAAAACTGTTTTTT.

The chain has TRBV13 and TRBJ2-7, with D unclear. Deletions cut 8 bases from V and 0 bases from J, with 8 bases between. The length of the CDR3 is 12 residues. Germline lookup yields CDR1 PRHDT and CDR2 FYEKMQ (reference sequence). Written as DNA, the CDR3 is TGTGCCAGCTCCGGGCACTCCTACGAGCAGTACTTC. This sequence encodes CASSGHSYEQYF.

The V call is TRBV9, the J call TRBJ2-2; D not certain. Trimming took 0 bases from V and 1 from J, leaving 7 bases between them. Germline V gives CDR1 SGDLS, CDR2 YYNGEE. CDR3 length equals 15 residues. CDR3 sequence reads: CASSVDPGNTGELFF. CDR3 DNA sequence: TGTGCCAGCAGCGTAGACCCAGGGAACACCGGGGAGCTGTTTTTT.

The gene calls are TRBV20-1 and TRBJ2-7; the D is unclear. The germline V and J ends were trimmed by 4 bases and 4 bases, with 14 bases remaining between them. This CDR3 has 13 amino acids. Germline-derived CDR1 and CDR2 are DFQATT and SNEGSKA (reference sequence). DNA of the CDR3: TGCAGTGCTACATATATATCGACTTACGAGCAGTACTTC. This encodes CSATYISTYEQYF.